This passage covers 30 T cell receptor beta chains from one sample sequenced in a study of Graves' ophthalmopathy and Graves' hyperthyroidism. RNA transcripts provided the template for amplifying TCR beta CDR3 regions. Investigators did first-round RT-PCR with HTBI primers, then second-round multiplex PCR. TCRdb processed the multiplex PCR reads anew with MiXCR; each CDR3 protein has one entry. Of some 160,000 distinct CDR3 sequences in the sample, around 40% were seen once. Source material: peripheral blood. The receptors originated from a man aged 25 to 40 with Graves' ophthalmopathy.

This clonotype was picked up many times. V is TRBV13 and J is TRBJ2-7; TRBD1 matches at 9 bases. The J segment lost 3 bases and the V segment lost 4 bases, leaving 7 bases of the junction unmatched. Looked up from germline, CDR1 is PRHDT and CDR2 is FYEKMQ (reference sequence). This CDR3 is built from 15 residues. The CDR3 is CASSWTGEGRYEQYF. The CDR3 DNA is TGTGCCAGCAGCTGGACAGGGGAAGGTCGCTACGAGCAGTACTTC.

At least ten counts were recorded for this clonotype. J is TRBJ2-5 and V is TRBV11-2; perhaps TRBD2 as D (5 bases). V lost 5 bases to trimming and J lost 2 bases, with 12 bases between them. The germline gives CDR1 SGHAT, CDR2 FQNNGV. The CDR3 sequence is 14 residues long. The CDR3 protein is CASSPPSGQETQYF. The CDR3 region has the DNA TGTGCCAGCAGCCCCCCGAGCGGACAAGAGACCCAGTACTTC.

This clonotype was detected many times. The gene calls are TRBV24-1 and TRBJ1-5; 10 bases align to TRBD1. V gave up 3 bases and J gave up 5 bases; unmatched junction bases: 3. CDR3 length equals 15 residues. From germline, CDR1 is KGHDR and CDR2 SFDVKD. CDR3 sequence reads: CATSDPGTGDQPQHF. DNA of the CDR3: TGTGCCACCAGTGATCCCGGGACAGGGGATCAGCCCCAGCATTTT.

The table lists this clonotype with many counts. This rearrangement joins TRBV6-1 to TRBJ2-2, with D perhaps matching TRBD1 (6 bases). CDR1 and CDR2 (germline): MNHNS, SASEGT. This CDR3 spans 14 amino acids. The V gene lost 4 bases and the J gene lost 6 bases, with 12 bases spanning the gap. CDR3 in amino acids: CASSGPGEAGELFF. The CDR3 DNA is TGTGCCAGCAGTGGACCAGGGGAAGCCGGGGAGCTGTTTTTT.

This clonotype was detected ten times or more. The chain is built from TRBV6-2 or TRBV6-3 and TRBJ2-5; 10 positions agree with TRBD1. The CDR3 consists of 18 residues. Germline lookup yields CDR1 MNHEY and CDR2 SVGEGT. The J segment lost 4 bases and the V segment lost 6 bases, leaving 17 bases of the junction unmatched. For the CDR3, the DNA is TGTGCCAGCAGAGAATACAACCGGGACAGGGGAAAGAGAGAGACCCAGTACTTC. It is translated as CASREYNRDRGKRETQYF.

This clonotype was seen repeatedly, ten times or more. DNA for the CDR3: TGTGCCAGCAGTTACTTCGGGACGAACACTGAAGCTTTCTTT. This translates into CASSYFGTNTEAFF. The rearrangement links TRBV6-5 to TRBJ1-1; D possibly corresponds to TRBD1 (5 bases). Per germline, CDR1 MNHEY and CDR2 SVGAGI. Trimming took off 1 base at V and 1 base at J, with 7 bases between the two ends. The CDR3 runs to 14 residues.

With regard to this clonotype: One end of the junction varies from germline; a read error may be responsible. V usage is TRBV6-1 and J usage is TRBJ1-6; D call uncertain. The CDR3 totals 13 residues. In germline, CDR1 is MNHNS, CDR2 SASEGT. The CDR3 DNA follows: TGTGCCAGCAGGGAAGATTATAATTCACCCCTCCACTTT. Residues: CASREDYNSPLHF.

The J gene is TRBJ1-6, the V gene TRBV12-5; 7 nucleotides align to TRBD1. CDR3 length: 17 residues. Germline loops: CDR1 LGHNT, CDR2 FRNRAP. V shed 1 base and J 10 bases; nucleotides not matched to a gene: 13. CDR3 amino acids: CASGLEGATNWWSPLHF. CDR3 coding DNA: TGTGCTAGTGGTTTGGAGGGGGCGACAAATTGGTGGTCACCCCTCCACTTT.

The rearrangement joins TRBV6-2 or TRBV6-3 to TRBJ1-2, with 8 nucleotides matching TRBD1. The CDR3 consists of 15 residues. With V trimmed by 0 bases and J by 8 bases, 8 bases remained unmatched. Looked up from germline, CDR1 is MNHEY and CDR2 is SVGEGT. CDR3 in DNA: TGTGCCAGCAGTTACTCGTCAGGGGGCGCTGAGGGCTACACCTTC. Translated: CASSYSSGGAEGYTF.

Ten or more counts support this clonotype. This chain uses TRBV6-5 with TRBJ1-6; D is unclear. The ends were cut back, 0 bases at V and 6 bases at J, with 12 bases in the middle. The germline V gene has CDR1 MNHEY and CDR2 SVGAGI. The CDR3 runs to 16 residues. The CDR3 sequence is CASSYSPQHINSPLHF. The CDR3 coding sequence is TGTGCCAGCAGTTACTCGCCACAGCATATTAATTCACCCCTCCACTTT.

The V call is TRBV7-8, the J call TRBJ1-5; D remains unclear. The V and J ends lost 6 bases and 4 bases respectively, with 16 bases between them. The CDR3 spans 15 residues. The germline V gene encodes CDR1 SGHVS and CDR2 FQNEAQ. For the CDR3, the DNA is TGTGCCAGCAGTATTCTGGGAACGAGAAATCAGCCCCAGCATTTT. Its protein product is CASSILGTRNQPQHF.

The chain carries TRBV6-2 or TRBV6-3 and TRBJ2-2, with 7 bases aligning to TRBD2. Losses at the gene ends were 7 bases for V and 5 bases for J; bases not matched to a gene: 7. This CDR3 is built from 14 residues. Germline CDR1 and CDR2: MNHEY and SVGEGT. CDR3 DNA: TGTGCCAGCACCCCGGGGGGTGAAACCGGGGAGCTGTTTTTT. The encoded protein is CASTPGGETGELFF.

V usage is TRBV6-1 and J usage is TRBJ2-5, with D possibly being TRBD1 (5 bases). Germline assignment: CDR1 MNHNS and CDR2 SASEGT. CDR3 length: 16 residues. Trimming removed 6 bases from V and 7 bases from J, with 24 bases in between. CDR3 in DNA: TGTGCCAGCAGCCAAAGGGGCTACGGCGTAGGTGGGACCCAGTACTTC. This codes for CASSQRGYGVGGTQYF.

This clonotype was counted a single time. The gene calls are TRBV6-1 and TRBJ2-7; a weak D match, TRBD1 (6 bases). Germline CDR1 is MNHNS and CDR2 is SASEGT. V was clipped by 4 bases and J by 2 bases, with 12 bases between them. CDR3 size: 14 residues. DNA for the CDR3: TGTGCCAGCAGTGCAGGAACAGGGCCCTACGAGCAGTACTTC. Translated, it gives CASSAGTGPYEQYF.

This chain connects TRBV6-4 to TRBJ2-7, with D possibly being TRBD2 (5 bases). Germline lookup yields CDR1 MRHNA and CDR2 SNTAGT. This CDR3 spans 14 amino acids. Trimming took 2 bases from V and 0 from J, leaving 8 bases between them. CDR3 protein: CASSDRECSYEQYF. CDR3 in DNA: TGTGCCAGCAGTGACAGGGAGTGCTCCTACGAGCAGTACTTC.

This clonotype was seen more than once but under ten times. The CDR3 nucleotides are TGTGCCAGCCAGATAGCGAGCCAAGAGACCCAGTACTTC. Its protein is CASQIASQETQYF. This chain joins TRBV6-2 or TRBV6-3 and TRBJ2-5, with a tentative D call TRBD2 (5 bases). CDR1 is MNHEY, CDR2 SVGEGT, per germline. The CDR3 spans 13 residues. Trimming pared 8 bases from V and 1 base from J, leaving 11 bases between.

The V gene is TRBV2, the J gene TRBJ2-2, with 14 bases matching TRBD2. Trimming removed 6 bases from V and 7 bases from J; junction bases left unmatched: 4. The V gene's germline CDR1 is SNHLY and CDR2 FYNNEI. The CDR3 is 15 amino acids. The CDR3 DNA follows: TGTGCCAGCAGGGGGACTAGCGGGAGAATCGGGGAGCTGTTTTTT. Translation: CASRGTSGRIGELFF.

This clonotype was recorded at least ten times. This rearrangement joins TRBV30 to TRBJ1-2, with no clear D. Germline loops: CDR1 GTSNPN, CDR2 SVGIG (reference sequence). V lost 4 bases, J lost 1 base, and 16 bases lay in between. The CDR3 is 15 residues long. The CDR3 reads CAWNVRGILNYGYTF. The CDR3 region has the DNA TGTGCCTGGAATGTCCGCGGGATCCTTAACTATGGCTACACCTTC.

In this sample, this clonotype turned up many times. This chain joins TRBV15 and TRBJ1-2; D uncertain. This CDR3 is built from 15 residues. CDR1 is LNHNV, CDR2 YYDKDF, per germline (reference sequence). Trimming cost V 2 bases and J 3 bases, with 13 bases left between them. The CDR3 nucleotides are TGTGCCACCAGCAGACCGGGATTTCTGGACTATGGCTACACCTTC. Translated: CATSRPGFLDYGYTF. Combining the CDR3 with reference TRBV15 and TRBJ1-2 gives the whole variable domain DAMVIQNPRYQVTQFGKPVTLSCSQTLNHNVMYWYQQKSSQAPKLLFHYYDKDFNNEADTPDNFQSRRPNTSFCFLDIRSPGLGDTAMYLCATSRPGFLDYGYTFGSGTRLTVV.

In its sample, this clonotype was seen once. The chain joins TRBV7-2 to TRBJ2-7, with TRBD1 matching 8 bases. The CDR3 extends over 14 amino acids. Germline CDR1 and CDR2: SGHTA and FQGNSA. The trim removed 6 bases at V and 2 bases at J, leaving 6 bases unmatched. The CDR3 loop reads CASRSGTGTYEQYF. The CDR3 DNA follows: TGTGCCAGCAGATCCGGGACAGGCACCTACGAGCAGTACTTC.

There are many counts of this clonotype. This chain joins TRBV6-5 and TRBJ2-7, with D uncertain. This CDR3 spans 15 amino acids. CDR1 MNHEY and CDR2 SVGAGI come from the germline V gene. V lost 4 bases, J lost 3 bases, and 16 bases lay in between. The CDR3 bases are TGTGCCAGCAGTTTTAGCCCGGCGCAGGACTACGAGCAGTACTTC. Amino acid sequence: CASSFSPAQDYEQYF.

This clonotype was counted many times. The CDR3: CASSRTDRNYGYTF. The DNA of the CDR3 is TGTGCCAGCAGTCGGACAGATAGAAACTATGGCTACACCTTC. V usage is TRBV6-5 and J usage is TRBJ1-2, with D perhaps TRBD1 (6 bases). V shed 5 bases and J shed 2 bases, with 12 bases lying between them. Germline V gene data show CDR1 as MNHEY and CDR2 as SVGAGI. The CDR3 is 14 amino acids.

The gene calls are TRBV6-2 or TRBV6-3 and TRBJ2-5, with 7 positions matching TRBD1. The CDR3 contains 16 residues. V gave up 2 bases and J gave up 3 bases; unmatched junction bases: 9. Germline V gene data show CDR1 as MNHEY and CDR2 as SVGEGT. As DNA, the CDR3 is TGTGCCAGCAGTTACGCCCTGGACAGGCGGAAAGAGACCCAGTACTTC. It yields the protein CASSYALDRRKETQYF.

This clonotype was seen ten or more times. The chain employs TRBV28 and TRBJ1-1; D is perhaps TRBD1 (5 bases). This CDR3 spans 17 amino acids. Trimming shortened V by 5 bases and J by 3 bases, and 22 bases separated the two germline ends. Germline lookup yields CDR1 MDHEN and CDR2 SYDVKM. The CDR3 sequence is CASSDPSRVFTDTEAFF. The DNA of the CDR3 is TGTGCCAGCAGTGACCCCAGCAGGGTCTTTACTGACACTGAAGCTTTCTTT.

The CDR3 DNA is TGTGCCAGCAGTTTCAGGCTTTCGGCGGGAGGGCTGGAGACCCAGTACTTC. Protein sequence: CASSFRLSAGGLETQYF. The V call is TRBV27, the J call TRBJ2-5, with TRBD2 identical over 9 bases. The CDR3 covers 17 residues. Germline values: CDR1 MNHEY, CDR2 SMNVEV (reference sequence). V lost 3 bases and J lost 5; bases outside the gene matches: 13.

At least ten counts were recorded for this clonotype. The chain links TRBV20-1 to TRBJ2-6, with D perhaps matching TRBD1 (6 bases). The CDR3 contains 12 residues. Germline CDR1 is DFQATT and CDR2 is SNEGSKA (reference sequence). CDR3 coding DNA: TGCTCCCAGGCCACAGGGTTCGGCGTCCTGACTTTC. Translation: CSQATGFGVLTF.

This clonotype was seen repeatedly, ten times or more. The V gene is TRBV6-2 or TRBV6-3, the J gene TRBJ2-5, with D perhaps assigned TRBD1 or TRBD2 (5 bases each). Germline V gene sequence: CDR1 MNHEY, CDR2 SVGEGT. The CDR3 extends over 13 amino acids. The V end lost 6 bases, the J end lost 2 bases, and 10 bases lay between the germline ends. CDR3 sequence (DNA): TGTGCCAGCAGCGGGGCAGAACAAGAGACCCAGTACTTC. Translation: CASSGAEQETQYF.

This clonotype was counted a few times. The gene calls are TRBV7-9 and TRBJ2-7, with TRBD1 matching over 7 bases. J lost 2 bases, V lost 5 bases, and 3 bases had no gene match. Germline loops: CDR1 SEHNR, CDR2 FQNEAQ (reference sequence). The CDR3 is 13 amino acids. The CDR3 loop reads CASSTDRAYEQYF. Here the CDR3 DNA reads TGTGCCAGCAGCACAGACAGGGCCTACGAGCAGTACTTC.

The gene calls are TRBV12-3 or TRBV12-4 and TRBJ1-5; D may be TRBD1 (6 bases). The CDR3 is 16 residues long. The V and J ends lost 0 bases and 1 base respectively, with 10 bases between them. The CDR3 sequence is CASSLASGASNQPQHF. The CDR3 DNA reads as TGTGCCAGCAGTTTAGCCTCGGGGGCAAGCAATCAGCCCCAGCATTTT.

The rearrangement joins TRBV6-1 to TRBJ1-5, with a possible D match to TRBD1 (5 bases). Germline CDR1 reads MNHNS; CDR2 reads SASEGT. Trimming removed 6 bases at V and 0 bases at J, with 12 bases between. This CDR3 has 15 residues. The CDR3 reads CASRQGSDSNQPQHF. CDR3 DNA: TGTGCCAGCAGGCAGGGATCAGATAGCAATCAGCCCCAGCATTTT.